A single T cell receptor (beta chain) is shown here with its context. Hyperthyroidism patients were newly diagnosed, had disease duration under 2 months, and were aged 18 to 65 years. The germline V and J ends were trimmed by 6 bases and 6 bases, with 15 bases remaining between them. The CDR3 length is 13 residues. The germline V gene has CDR1 KGHSH and CDR2 LQKENI. The data belong to a study of T cells in Graves' hyperthyroidism and ophthalmopathy. Regions amplified from RNA transcripts were the TCR beta CDR3 regions. In the first-round RT-PCR of the TCR CDR3, the HTBI primer set was used. Each CDR3 protein gets one entry after TCRdb re-called the multiplex PCR reads with MiXCR. The sample has approximately 740,000 distinct CDR3 sequences; about 14% are singletons.

Sequences were obtained from blood. This receptor was taken from a woman between 18 and 29 years old with Graves' hyperthyroidism. The rearrangement uses TRBV18 and TRBJ2-7; the D is unclear. Here the CDR3 DNA reads TGTGCCAGCTCGCCCCCCCCGGGTGGCGAGCAGTACTTC. Translation: CASSPPPGGEQYF.